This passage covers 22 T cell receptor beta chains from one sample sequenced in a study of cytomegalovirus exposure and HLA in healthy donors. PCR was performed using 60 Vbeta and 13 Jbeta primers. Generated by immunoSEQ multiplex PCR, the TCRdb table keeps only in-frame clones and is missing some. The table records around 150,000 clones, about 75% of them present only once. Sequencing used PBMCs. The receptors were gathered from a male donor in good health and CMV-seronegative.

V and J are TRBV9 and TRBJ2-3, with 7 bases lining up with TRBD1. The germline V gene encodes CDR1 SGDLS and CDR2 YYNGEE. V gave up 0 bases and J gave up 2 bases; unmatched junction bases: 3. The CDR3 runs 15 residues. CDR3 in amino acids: CASSVGQGYTDTQYF. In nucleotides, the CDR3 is TGTGCCAGCAGCGTAGGACAGGGATACACAGATACGCAGTATTTT.

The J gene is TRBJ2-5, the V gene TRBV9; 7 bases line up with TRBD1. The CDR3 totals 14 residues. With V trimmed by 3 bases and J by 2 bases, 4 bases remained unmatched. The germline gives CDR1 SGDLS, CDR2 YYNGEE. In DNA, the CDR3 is TGTGCCAGCAGCGCAGGACAGGTTCAAGAGACCCAGTACTTC. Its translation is CASSAGQVQETQYF.

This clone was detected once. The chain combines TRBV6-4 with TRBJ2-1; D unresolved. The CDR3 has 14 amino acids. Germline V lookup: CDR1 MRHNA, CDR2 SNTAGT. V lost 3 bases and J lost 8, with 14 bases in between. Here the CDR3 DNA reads TGTGCCAGCAGTGATCGCGGCGGAGTTGATGAGCAGTTCTTC. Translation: CASSDRGGVDEQFF.

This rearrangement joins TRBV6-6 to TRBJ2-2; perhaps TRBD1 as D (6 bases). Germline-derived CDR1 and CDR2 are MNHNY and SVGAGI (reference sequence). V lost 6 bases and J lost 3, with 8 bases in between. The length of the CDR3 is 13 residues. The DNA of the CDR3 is TGTGCCAGCAGGGGACACTACACCGGGGAGCTGTTTTTT. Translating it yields CASRGHYTGELFF.

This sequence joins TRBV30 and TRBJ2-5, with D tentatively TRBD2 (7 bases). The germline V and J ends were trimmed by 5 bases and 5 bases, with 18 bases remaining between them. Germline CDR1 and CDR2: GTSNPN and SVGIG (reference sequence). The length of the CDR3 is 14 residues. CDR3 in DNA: TGTGCCTGGGGGCTGGGGGGGGCAGGGGAGACCCAGTACTTC. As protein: CAWGLGGAGETQYF. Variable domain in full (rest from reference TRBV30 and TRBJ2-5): SQTIHQWPATLVQPVGSPLSLECTVEGTSNPNLYWYRQAAGRGLQLLFYSVGIGQISSEVPQNLSASRPQDRQFILSSKKLLLSDSGFYLCAWGLGGAGETQYFGPGTRLLVL.

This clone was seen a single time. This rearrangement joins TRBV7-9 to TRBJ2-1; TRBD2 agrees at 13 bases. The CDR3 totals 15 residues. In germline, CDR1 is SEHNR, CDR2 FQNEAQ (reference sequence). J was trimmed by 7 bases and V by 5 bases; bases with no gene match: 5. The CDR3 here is CASSLGTSGVNEQFF. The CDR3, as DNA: TGTGCCAGCAGCCTTGGGACTAGCGGGGTTAATGAGCAGTTCTTC.

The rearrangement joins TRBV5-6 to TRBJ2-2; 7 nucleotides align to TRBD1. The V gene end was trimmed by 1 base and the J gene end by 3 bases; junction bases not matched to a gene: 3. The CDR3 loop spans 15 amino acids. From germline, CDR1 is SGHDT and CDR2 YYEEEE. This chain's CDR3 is CASSLRGLYTGELFF. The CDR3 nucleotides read TGTGCCAGCAGCTTGAGGGGGCTCTACACCGGGGAGCTGTTTTTT.

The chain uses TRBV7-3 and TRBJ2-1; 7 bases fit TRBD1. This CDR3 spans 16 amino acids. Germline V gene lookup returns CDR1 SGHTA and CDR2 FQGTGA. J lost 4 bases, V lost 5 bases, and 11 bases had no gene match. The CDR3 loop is CASSPGQAYLYNEQFF. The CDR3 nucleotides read TGTGCCAGCAGCCCAGGACAGGCCTACTTGTACAATGAGCAGTTCTTC. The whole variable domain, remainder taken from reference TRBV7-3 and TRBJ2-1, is GAGVSQTPSNKVTEKGKYVELRCDPISGHTALYWYRQSLGQGPEFLIYFQGTGAADDSGLPNDRFFAVRPEGSVSTLKIQRTERGDSAVYLCASSPGQAYLYNEQFFGPGTRLTVL.

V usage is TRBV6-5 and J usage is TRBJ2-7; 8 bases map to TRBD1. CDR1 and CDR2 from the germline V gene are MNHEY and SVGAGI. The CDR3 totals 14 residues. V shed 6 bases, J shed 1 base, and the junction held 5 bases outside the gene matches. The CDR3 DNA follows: TGTGCCAGCAGCGTGGGGGACAGGTCCTACGAGCAGTACTTC. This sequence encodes CASSVGDRSYEQYF.

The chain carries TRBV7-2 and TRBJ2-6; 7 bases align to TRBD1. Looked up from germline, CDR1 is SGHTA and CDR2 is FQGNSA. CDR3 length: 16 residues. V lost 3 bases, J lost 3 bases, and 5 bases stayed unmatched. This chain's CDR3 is CASSFATGVGANVLTF. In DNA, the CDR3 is TGTGCCAGCAGCTTCGCTACAGGGGTTGGGGCCAACGTCCTGACTTTC.

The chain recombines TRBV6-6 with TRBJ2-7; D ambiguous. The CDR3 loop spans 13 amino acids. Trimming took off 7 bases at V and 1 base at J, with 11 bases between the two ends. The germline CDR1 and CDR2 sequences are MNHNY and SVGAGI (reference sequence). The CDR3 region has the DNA TGTGCCAGCAACCCGGTGATTTCCTACGAGCAGTACTTC. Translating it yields CASNPVISYEQYF.

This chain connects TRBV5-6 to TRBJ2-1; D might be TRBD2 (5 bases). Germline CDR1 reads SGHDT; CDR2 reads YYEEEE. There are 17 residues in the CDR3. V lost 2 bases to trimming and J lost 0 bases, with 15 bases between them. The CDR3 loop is CASSFRRAVSSYNEQFF. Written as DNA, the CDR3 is TGTGCCAGCAGCTTTCGGCGGGCGGTGAGCTCCTACAATGAGCAGTTCTTC.

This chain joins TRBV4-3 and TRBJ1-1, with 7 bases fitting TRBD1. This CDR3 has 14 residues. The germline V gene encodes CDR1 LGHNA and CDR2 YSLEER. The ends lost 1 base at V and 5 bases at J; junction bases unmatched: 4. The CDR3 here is CASSQGGGRTEAFF. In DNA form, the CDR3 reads TGCGCCAGCAGCCAAGGAGGGGGCCGGACTGAAGCTTTCTTT.

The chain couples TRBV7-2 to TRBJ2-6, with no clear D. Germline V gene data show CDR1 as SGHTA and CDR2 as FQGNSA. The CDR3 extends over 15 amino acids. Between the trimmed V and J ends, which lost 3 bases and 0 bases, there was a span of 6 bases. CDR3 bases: TGTGCCAGCAGCTTGCGAGACTCTGGGGCCAACGTCCTGACTTTC. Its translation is CASSLRDSGANVLTF.

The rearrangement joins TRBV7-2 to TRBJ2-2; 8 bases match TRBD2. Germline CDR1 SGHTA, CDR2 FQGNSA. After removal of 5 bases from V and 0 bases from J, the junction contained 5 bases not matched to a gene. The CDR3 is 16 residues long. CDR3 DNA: TGTGCCAGCAGCCGACTAGCGACCACGAACACCGGGGAGCTGTTTTTT. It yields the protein CASSRLATTNTGELFF.

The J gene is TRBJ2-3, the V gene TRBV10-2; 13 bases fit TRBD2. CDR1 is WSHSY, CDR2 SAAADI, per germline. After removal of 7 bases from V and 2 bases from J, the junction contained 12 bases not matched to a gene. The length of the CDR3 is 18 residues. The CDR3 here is CASNRTSGSPLVTDTQYF. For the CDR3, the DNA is TGCGCCAGCAATCGGACTAGCGGGAGCCCGTTAGTCACAGATACGCAGTATTTT.

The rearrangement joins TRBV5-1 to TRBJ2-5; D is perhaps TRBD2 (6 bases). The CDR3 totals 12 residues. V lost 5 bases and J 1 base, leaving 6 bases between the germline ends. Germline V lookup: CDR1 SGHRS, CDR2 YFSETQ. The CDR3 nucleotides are TGCGCCAGCAGGGGGGGCCAAGAGACCCAGTACTTC. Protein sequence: CASRGGQETQYF.

The CDR3 here is CASSLVPGSDTQYF. In DNA form, the CDR3 reads TGTGCCAGCAGCTTAGTCCCGGGATCAGATACGCAGTATTTT. The gene calls are TRBV7-7 and TRBJ2-3; TRBD2 might be the D (5 bases). The CDR3 runs to 14 residues. CDR1 and CDR2 (germline): SSHAT, FNYEAQ (reference sequence). Trimming stripped 1 base from V and 4 bases from J, with 9 bases between. Full variable domain (rest looked up from reference TRBV7-7 and TRBJ2-3): GAGVSQSPRYKVTKRGQDVTLRCDPISSHATLYWYQQALGQGPEFLTYFNYEAQPDKSGLPSDRFSAERPEGSISTLTIQRTEQRDSAMYRCASSLVPGSDTQYFGPGTRLTVL.

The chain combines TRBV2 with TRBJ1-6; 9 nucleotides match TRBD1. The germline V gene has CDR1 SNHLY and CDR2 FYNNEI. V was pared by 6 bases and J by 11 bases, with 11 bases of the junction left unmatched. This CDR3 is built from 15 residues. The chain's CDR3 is CASRGPTGGIAPLHF. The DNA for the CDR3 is TGTGCCAGCAGGGGCCCGACAGGGGGGATTGCACCCCTCCACTTT.

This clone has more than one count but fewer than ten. The CDR3 sequence is CASSSTGQYEQYF. CDR3 nucleotide sequence: TGTGCCAGCAGCTCGACAGGGCAGTACGAGCAGTACTTC. The chain links TRBV5-6 to TRBJ2-7; TRBD1 aligns across 7 bases. The CDR3 contains 13 residues. The V gene's germline CDR1 is SGHDT and CDR2 YYEEEE. The trim removed 3 bases at V and 4 bases at J, leaving 4 bases unmatched.

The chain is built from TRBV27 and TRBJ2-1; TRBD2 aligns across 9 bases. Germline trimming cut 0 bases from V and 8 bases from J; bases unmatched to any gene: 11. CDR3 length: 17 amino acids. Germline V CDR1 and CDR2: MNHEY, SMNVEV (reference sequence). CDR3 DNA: TGTGCCAGCAGTTTATCTGAGTTGGCGGGGGGGCACCATGAGCAGTTCTTC. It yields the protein CASSLSELAGGHHEQFF.

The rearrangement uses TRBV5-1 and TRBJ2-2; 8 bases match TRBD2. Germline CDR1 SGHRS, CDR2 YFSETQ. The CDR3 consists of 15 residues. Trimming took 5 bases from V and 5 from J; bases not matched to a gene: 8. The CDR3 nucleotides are TGCGCCAGCAGGAGCGGGGGTCTTGGTACCGGGGAGCTGTTTTTT. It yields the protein CASRSGGLGTGELFF. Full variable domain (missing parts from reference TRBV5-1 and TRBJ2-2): KAGVTQTPRYLIKTRGQQVTLSCSPISGHRSVSWYQQTPGQGLQFLFEYFSETQRNKGNFPGRFSGRQFSNSRSEMNVSTLELGDSALYLCASRSGGLGTGELFFGEGSRLTVL.